The present entry profiles one T cell receptor (beta chain) with its context. Its antigen is not yet known. Per-nucleotide qualities are absent, and no much larger clonotype sits a single base away. Libraries were built with the immunoSEQ multiplex PCR assay. For the multiplex PCR, a mixture combining 60 forward primers for TCR Vbeta segments and 13 reverse primers for TCR Jbeta segments was used. A multiplex PCR assay on genomic DNA amplified the CDR3 region of rearranged TCR beta genes. Amplified TCR beta libraries were sequenced as 87-base-pair reads on the Illumina HiSeq System. The original methods were these. Across the 670 or so repertoires, a later analysis counted roughly 84 million unique TCR beta chains, around 10 million of which were shared by at least two donors. A nearest-neighbor algorithm error-corrected the raw reads and collapsed the reads into unique sequences, merging closely related sequences to remove PCR and sequencing errors. CDR3 sequences were aligned to IMGT reference sequences to assign V, D and J gene segments. For a sequence to be retained, a match of at least six nucleotides was required to both a V gene segment and a J gene segment. Rearrangements were called productive when the CDR3 lacked stop codons and stayed in frame with V and J; all others were non-productive. CDR3 was defined by IMGT convention, running from the second conserved V-encoded cysteine to the conserved J-encoded phenylalanine. Sequences without an unambiguous match to a single V gene segment were excluded from the earlier analysis of 450 to 750 of the donors. An earlier analysis of roughly 590 of the donors called V segments functional above 56.7% productive rearrangements and segregating when the between-donor standard deviation exceeded 5%. A statistical classification framework was built to diagnose cytomegalovirus status from the catalog of TCR beta chain sequences. In a later analysis, V and J genes were assigned by comparing TCR nucleotide sequences against IMGT/GENE-DB human TR gene sequences. The TCRdist pipeline was used in a later analysis to assign CDR3 sequences and most-parsimonious VDJ recombination scenarios. In a later analysis, every TCR beta chain was defined by the combination of its CDR3 amino acid sequence and its V-gene family, and reads without a unique V-gene family were dropped. As a way to deal with suspected cross-contamination and a sequencing artifact, a later analysis dropped 450 to 700 nucleotide sequences that were highly shared and had low generation probability. A later analysis calculated a clonal expansion index for each public chain from normalized within-repertoire ranks of inferred template counts. In a later analysis, generation probabilities were computed using a VDJ recombination model fitted to out-of-frame rearrangements, and the results were checked against IGoR. In a later analysis, hypergeometric tests were used to score TCR-TCR, TCR-HLA and TCR-CMV co-occurrence, with a repertoire-size bias correction applied to TCR pairs. In a later analysis, false discovery rates were estimated by permuting HLA or CMV assignments 20 times. A later analysis grouped co-occurring TCRs with DBSCAN, adding TCRdist sequence similarity when clustering within HLA-allele-positive subsets. Repertoires with fewer than 30,000 or more than 120,000 public chains were left out of co-occurrence clustering, as were a few repertoires with anomalous nucleotide sharing. TCRdb re-hosts the immuneACCESS table, in-frame sequences only. Its copies lack some clones; in the studies checked, an unresolved V gene accounts for under half of them, and the cause for the rest is not known. The DNA gave D and trimming, while V, J and clone size come from that table. The sample table records 150,000 to 200,000 clones; about four fifths of these occur just once. The top ten constitute 1% of the sample.

Taken from the germline V gene, the CDR1 and CDR2 loops are SGHDN and FVKESK. Including the terminal cysteine and phenylalanine, the CDR3 comprises 15 residues. The kept DNA is CDR3 alone, 45 bases in frame from the first base. Trimming removed 3 bases from V and 9 bases from J, leaving 17 bases between the germline ends. The sample belongs to a study of cytomegalovirus exposure and HLA in healthy donors (dated by TCRdb to 2017 to 2019). Study-level background: According to an earlier analysis of 450 to 650 of the donors, some 180 million T cells yielded 120 million or so unique TCR beta sequences and about 280 Gb of sequence data. Rather than drawing on any new phenotypic data, the later analysis identified candidate immune exposures from TCR beta sequences and the way those sequences occurred across donors. To predict cytomegalovirus infection status, the study combined high-throughput TCR immunosequencing, statistical association of individual TCRs with disease status, and machine learning. Among the roughly 400 genotyped donors, around 81% belonged to the genetic ancestry cluster associated with self-reported Caucasian donors. Approximately 310 gigabases of sequencing data and around 80 million unique TCR sequences made up an early release that covered around 640 HLA-typed donors. HLA typing covered class I and class II loci at four-digit resolution. Because of strong linkage in the cohort, roughly five DR-DQ haplotypes were treated as single units for association and clustering. A later analysis re-examined previously published TCR beta repertoires from roughly 650 donors and added high-resolution HLA genotyping to investigate patterns of TCR occurrence. The study aimed to test whether cataloging public T cell receptors could reveal signatures of past pathogen exposure. Alongside the repertoire data, information on donor age, sex, ethnicity and CMV serostatus was compiled. To decide whether each TCR beta V gene segment behaved as functional or pseudogenic, an earlier analysis of some 580 of the donors relied on high-throughput TCR beta sequencing. The study profiled the T cell repertoires of more than 500 subjects by immunosequencing and related them to cytomegalovirus serostatus. Every repertoire in the discovery cohort had been generated on one and the same sequencing platform. A separate validation cohort of some 130 different subjects was used in addition to the approximately 670-subject first cohort. In a later genetic analysis, genome-wide SNP genotypes for about 65% of the roughly 700 donors were used, and that subset was treated as a discovery cohort. Among several hundred genotyped donors of the cohort, an average of around 250,000 unique TCR beta nucleotide sequences was sequenced per donor, of which approximately 18% were non-productive. The number of donors typed differed by locus, with about 629-640 for A, B, C, DRB1 and DQB1, more than 500 for DQA1, approximately 570 for DPA1, and under 490 for DPB1. Study-wide findings and limitations: Linkage disequilibrium might explain the correlated functional status among segregating V segments, but an unknown experimental factor could not be ruled out. At a false discovery rate of 0.05, a later analysis linked about 16,000 TCR beta sequences to specific HLA alleles. In the study, 150 to 200 TCR beta chains were listed as associated with cytomegalovirus. A further reported finding was that TCR beta sequences accurately predicted the HLA-A and HLA-B alleles for most subjects in the first cohort. An association between a missense DCLRE1C variant and V-gene and J-gene trimming of TCR beta chains was found in a later genetic analysis and replicated in an independent cohort. An earlier analysis of approximately 590 of the donors showed that most TCR beta V segments appeared in productive rearrangements either about 87% or about 30% of the time, which broadly matched IMGT annotations. In a later analysis, HLA-associated TCR beta chains were found to be more clonally expanded and to have lower generation probabilities than equally common non-associated chains. Roughly uniform sequencing depth across donors was assumed in presence/absence analyses, although this assumption may not hold. The classifier was reported to diagnose cytomegalovirus status with high specificity and sensitivity in both the original cohort and the validation cohort. The sequencing pipeline was judged likely to have produced a cluster of highly shared sequence variants as a technical artifact. The 87-base-pair reads could not distinguish some IMGT-functional V segments, including TRBV6-2 and TRBV6-3, so those segments were excluded. A later genetic analysis reported fewer N-insertions in productive TCRs among donors in an Asian-associated ancestry cluster than the roughly 620-donor mean. In vitro tests confirmed that a few of the cytomegalovirus-associated TCR beta chains recognize cytomegalovirus antigens. Most CMV-associated TCR beta chains appeared to be HLA-restricted in a later analysis, and the HLA associations seemed to be driven largely by CMV exposure. Because HLA typing was missing for some donors at each locus, association tests included only the typed subset. CMV serostatus was the only immune exposure information available for the cohort. In this cohort, only TCR beta chains were sequenced, and detectable features were limited by the absence of alpha or paired-chain data. Several of the top co-occurrence clusters appeared to be linked to parvovirus B19, influenza, CMV and Epstein-Barr virus, according to a later analysis. Most TCR sequences were observed very rarely across donors, whereas some public TCRs were present in many individuals. In a later analysis, the rate of TCR association differed among HLA loci, with DRB1 alleles having the most associated TCRs and HLA-C alleles having the fewest. According to the authors, the approach could potentially be generalized to other disease states and immunological phenotypes. Assigning TCR associations to individual alleles was difficult when HLA alleles, especially DR and DQ, strongly co-occurred. Over 15 rarely observed V segments, including chromosome 9 orphons, were excluded from the earlier analysis of several hundred of the donors because counts were too low.

The cohort was made up of about 670 healthy bone marrow donors. At the time of sampling, every cohort member was nominally healthy, though immune exposures that went unrecorded were likely present. The donor tested CMV seropositive, placing the donor among the approximately 290 seropositive members of the cohort. A peripheral blood sample was collected from each donor, and TCR beta sequencing was performed on peripheral blood mononuclear cells. Genomic DNA extraction from the blood cell samples was performed with the Qiagen DNeasy Blood Extraction Kit. The clonotype originates from a woman between 50 and 59 years old in good health and CMV-seropositive. The sample taken for sequencing was PBMCs. The chain links TRBV14 with TRBJ2-2; the D gene is perhaps TRBD1, from 5 matching bases. The CDR3 sequence is CASSHGAQSNRELFF. The DNA is TGTGCCAGCAGCCATGGGGCACAATCCAACCGGGAGCTGTTTTTT. Joined to the reference TRBV14 and TRBJ2-2 proteins, this CDR3 gives the full variable domain: EAGVTQFPSHSVIEKGQTVTLRCDPISGHDNLYWYRRVMGKEIKFLLHFVKESKQDESGMPNNRFLAERTGGTYSTLKVQPAELEDSGVYFCASSHGAQSNRELFFGEGSRLTVL.